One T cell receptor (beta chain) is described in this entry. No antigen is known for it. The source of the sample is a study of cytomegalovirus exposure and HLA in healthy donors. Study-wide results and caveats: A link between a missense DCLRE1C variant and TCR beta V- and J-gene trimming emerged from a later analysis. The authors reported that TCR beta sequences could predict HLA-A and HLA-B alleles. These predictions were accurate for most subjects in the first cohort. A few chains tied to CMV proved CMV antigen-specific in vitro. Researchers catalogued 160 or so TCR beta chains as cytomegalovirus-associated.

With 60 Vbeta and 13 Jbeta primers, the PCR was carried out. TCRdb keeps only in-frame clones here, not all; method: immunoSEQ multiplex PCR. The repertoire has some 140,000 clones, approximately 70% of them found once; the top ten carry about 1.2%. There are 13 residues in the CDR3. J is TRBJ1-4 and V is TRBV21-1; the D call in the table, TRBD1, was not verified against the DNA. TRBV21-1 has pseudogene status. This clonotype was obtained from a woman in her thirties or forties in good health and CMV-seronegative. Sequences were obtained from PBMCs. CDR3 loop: CASRRGRNEKLFF. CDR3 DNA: TGTGCCAGCAGGAGGGGGCGCAATGAAAAACTGTTTTTT.